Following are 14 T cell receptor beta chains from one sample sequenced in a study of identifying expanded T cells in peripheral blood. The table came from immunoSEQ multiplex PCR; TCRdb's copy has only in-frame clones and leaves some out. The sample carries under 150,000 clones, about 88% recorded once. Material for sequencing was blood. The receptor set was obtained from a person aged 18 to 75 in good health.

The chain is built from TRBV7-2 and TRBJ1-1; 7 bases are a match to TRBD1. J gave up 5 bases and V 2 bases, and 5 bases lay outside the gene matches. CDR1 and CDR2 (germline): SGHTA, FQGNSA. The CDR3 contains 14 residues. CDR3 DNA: TGTGCCAGCAGCTTAAGACAGGGCAGGACTGAAGCTTTCTTT. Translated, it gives CASSLRQGRTEAFF.

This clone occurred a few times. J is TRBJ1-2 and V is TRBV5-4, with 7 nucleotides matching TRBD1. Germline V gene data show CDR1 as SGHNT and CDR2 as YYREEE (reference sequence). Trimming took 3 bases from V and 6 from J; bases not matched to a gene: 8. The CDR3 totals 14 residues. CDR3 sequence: CASSSGTARNGYTF. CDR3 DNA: TGTGCCAGCAGCTCCGGGACAGCCCGGAATGGCTACACCTTC.

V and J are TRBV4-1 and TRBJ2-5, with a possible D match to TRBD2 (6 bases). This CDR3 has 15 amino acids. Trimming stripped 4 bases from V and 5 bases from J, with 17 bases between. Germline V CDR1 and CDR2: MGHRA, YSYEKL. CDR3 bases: TGCGCCAGCAGCCTTGCGCTAGGGGACTTGGAGACCCAGTACTTC. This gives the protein CASSLALGDLETQYF.

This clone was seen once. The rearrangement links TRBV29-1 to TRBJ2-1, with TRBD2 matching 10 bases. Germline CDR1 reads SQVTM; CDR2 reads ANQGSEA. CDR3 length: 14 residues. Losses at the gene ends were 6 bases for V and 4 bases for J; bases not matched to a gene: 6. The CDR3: CSVLAGVGYNEQFF. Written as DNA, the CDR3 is TGCAGCGTGCTAGCGGGAGTGGGTTACAATGAGCAGTTCTTC.

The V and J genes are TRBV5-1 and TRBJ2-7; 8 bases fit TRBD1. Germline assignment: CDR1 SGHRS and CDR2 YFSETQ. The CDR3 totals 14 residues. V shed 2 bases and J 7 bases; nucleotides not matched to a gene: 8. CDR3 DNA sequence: TGCGCCAGCAGCTTTAGTACAGGGGGGAGTGAGCAGTACTTC. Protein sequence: CASSFSTGGSEQYF.

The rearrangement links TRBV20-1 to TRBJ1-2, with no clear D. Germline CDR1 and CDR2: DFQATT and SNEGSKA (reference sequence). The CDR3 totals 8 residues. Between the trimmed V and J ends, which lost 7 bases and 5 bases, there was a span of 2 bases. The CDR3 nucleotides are TGCAGTGTTTATGGCTACACCTTC. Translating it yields CSVYGYTF.

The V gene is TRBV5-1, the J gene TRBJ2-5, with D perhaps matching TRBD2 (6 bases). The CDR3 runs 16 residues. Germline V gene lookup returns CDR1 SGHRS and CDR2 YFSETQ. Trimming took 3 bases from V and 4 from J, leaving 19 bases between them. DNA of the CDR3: TGCGCCAGCAGCTCCGAGCCCCGGGGGAATTTAGAGACCCAGTACTTC. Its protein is CASSSEPRGNLETQYF.

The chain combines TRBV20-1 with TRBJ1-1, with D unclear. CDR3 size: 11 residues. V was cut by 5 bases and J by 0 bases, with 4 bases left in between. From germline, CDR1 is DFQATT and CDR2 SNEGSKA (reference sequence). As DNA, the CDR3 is TGCAGTGCTGGCCTGAACACTGAAGCTTTCTTT. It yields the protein CSAGLNTEAFF.

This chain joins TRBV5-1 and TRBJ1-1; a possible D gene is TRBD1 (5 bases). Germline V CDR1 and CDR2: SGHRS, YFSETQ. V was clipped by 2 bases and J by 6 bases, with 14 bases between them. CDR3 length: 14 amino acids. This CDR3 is CASSLGQFGAEAFF. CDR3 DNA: TGCGCCAGCAGCTTAGGACAATTTGGGGCTGAAGCTTTCTTT.

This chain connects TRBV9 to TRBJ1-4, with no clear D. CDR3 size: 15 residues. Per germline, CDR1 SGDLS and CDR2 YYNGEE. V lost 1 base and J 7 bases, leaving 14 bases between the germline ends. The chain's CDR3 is CASSVSPDGSEKLFF. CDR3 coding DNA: TGTGCCAGCAGCGTATCCCCAGATGGGAGTGAAAAACTGTTTTTT.

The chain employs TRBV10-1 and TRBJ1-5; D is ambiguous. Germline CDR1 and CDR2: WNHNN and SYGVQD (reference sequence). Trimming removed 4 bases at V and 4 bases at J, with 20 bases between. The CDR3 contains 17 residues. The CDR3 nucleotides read TGCGCCAGCAGTGTCGTTCTCGACAAAGGGTGGAATCAGCCCCAGCATTTT. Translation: CASSVVLDKGWNQPQHF.

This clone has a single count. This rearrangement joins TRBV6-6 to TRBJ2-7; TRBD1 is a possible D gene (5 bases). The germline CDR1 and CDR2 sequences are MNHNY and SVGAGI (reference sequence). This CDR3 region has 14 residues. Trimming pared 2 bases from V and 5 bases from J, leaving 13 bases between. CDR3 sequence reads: CASSYSQGLDEQYF. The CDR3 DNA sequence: TGTGCCAGCAGTTACAGTCAGGGTTTAGACGAGCAGTACTTC.

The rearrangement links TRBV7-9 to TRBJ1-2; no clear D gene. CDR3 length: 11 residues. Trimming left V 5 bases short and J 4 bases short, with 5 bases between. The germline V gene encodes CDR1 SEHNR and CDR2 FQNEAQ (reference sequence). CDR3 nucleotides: TGTGCCAGCAGCCGCCTCTATGGCTACACCTTC. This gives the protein CASSRLYGYTF.

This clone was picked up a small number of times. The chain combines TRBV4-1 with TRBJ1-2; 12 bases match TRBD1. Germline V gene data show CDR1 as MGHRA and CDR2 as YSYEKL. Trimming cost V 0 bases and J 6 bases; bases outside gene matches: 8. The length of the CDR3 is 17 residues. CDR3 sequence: CASSQEGTGGVYDGYTF. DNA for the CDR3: TGCGCCAGCAGCCAAGAGGGGACAGGGGGCGTTTACGATGGCTACACCTTC.